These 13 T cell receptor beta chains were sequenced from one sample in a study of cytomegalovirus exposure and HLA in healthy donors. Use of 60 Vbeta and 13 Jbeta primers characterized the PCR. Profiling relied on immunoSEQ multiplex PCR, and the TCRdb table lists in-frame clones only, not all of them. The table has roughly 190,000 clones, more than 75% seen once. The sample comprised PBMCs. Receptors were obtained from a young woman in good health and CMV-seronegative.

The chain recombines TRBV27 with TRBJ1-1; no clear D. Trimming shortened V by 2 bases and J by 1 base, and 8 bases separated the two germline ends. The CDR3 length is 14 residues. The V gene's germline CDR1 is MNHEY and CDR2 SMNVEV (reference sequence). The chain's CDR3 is CASSLGQENTEAFF. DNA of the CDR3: TGTGCCAGCAGTTTAGGGCAGGAGAACACTGAAGCTTTCTTT.

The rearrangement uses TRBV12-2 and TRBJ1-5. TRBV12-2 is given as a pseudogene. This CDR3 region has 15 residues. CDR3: CASRPKRYLNQPQHF. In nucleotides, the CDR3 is TGTGCAAGTCGACCCAAGCGGTACCTTAATCAGCCCCAGCATTTT.

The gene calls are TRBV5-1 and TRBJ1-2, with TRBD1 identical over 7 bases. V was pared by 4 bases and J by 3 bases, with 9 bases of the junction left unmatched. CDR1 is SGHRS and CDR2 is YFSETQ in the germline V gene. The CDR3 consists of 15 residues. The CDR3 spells CASSQAPGTDYGYTF. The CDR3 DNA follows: TGCGCCAGCAGCCAGGCCCCCGGGACAGACTATGGCTACACCTTC. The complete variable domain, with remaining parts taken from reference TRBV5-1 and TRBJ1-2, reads KAGVTQTPRYLIKTRGQQVTLSCSPISGHRSVSWYQQTPGQGLQFLFEYFSETQRNKGNFPGRFSGRQFSNSRSEMNVSTLELGDSALYLCASSQAPGTDYGYTFGSGTRLTVV.

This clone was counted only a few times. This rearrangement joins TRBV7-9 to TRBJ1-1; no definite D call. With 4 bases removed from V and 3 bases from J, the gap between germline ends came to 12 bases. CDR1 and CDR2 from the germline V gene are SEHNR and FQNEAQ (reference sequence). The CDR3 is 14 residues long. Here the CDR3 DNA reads TGTGCCAGCAGCTCCGACCGGAGGGACACTGAAGCTTTCTTT. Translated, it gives CASSSDRRDTEAFF.

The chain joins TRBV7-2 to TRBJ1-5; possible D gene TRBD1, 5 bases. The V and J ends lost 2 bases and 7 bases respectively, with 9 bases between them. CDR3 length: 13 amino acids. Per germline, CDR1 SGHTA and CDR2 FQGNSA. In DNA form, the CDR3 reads TGTGCCAGCAGCTTAATCCAGGGACAGCCCCAGCATTTT. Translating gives CASSLIQGQPQHF.

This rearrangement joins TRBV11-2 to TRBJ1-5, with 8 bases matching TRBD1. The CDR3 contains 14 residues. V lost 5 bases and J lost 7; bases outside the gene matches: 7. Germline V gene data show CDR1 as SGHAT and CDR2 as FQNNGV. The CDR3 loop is CASSLTGEDQPQHF. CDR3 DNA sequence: TGTGCCAGCAGCCTGACAGGGGAGGACCAGCCCCAGCATTTT.

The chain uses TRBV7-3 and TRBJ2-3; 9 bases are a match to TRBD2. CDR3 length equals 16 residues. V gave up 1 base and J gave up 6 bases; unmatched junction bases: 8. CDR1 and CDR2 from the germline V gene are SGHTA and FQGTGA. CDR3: CASSLNGASGTDTQYF. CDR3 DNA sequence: TGTGCCAGCAGCTTAAACGGGGCTAGCGGGACCGATACGCAGTATTTT.

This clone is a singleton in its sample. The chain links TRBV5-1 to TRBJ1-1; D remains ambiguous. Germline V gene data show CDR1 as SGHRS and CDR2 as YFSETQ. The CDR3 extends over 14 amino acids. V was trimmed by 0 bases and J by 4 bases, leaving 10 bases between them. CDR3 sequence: CASSLASGGTEAFF. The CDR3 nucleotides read TGCGCCAGCAGCTTGGCCAGCGGAGGCACTGAAGCTTTCTTT.

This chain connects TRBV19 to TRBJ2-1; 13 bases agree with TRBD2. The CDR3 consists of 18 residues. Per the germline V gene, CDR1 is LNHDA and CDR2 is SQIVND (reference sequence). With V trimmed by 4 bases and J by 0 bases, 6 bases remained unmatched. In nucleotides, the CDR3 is TGTGCCAGTAGTACGACTAGCGGGAGGCCAAGCTCCTACAATGAGCAGTTCTTC. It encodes CASSTTSGRPSSYNEQFF.

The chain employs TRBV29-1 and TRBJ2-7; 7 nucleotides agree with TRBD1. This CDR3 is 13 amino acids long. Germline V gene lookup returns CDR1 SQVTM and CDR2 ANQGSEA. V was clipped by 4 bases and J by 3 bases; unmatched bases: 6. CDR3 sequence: CSVAGTENYEQYF. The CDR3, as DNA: TGCAGCGTTGCTGGGACAGAGAACTACGAGCAGTACTTC.

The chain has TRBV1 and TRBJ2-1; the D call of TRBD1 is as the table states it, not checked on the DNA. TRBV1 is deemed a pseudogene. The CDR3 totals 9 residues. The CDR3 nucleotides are TGCACCAGCAGCCAGCAGGGGTTCTTC. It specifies CTSSQQGFF.

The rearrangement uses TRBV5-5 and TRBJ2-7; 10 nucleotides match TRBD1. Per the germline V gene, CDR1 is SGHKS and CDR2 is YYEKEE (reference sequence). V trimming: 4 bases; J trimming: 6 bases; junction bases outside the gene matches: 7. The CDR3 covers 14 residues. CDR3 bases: TGTGCCAGCAGCCCCGCGACAGGGGGCATCGAGCAGTACTTC. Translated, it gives CASSPATGGIEQYF.

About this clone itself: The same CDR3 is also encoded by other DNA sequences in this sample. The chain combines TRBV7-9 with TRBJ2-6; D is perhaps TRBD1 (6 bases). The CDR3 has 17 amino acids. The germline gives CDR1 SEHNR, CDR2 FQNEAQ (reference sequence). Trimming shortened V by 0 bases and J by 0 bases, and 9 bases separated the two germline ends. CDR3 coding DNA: TGTGCCAGCAGCTTAGCACAGGGCAGCTCTGGGGCCAACGTCCTGACTTTC. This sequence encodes CASSLAQGSSGANVLTF.